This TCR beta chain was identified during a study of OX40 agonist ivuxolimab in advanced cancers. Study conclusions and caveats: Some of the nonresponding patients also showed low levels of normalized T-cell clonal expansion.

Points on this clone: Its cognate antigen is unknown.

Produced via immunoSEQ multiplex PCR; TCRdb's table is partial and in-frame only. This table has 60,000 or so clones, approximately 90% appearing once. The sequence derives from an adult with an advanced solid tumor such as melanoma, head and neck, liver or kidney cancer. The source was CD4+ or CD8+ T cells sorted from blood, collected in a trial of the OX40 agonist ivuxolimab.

CDR3 nucleotide sequence: TGCAGCGTTGAGGGACAGGGAGGACAGCCCCAGCATTTT. It is translated as CSVEGQGGQPQHF. This chain uses TRBV29-1 with TRBJ1-5, with 9 positions matching TRBD1. From germline, CDR1 is SQVTM and CDR2 ANQGSEA. V lost 3 bases and J lost 7; bases outside the gene matches: 4. The CDR3 consists of 13 residues.